This entry is about one TCR beta chain. The antigen remains undetermined. The data stem from a study of Ad26.COV2.S vaccination and SARS-CoV-2 variants. The treatment was: around 19 received Ad26.COV2.S at low or high dose, single or two shots; about five received placebo; per-sample allocation not given. Day 63 following the first vaccine or placebo injection was when the samples were taken. The repertoire was sequenced with immunoSEQ multiplex PCR; TCRdb's copy has only in-frame clones and lacks some. The data show about 350,000 clones, with approximately 81% seen just once and 3% to 4% held by the top ten. Points from the study as a whole: Reportedly, spike-specific CD8+ and CD4+ T cell responses achieved substantial breadth once vaccination had taken place.

Germline V gene lookup returns CDR1 MDHEN and CDR2 SYDVKM. Trimming cost V 7 bases and J 5 bases; bases outside gene matches: 3. The CDR3 consists of 14 residues. Sequenced material: peripheral blood, taken in a trial of Ad26.COV2.S vaccine versus placebo. This sequence originates from a person between 18 and 65 years old who received the Ad26.COV2.S COVID-19 vaccine or a placebo. This sequence joins TRBV28 and TRBJ2-5, with 14 bases that match TRBD2. CDR3 amino acids: CASTGLAGVETQYF. For the CDR3, the DNA is TGTGCCAGCACGGGACTAGCGGGAGTTGAGACCCAGTACTTC.